The entry below gives a single TCR beta chain sequence along with its context. TCRdb's table, derived via immunoSEQ multiplex PCR, lists solely in-frame clones and lacks some. The profile shows 140,000 or so clones, 75% to 90% of them singletons. These data are taken from a study of control samples from healthy donors and cancer patients. Germline V gives CDR1 LNHDA, CDR2 SQIVND (reference sequence). V gave up 6 bases and J gave up 7 bases; unmatched junction bases: 13. This CDR3 contains 16 residues. The sequence was collected from a man younger than 40 in good health. V is TRBV19 and J is TRBJ1-4, with 8 bases that match TRBD1. The material sequenced was blood. The DNA of the CDR3 is TGTGCCAGTAGGGCCCTAGGCAGGGGGCGGCCTGAAAAACTGTTTTTT. Amino acids: CASRALGRGRPEKLFF. The variable domain in full, completed from reference TRBV19 and TRBJ1-4, reads DGGITQSPKYLFRKEGQNVTLSCEQNLNHDAMYWYRQDPGQGLRLIYYSQIVNDFQKGDIAEGYSVSREKKESFPLTVTSAQKNPTAFYLCASRALGRGRPEKLFFGSGTQLSVL.